This TCR beta chain emerged from a study of blood T cells in healthy people across ages. Primed by a sample-barcoded 5' primer and a J-beta primer mix, a second PCR proceeded for about 6 to 12 cycles. TCRdb processed the 5' RACE reads anew with MiXCR; each CDR3 protein has one entry. The table shows over 1,500,000 distinct CDR3 sequences, with 49% occurring only once. The CDR3 spans 14 residues. Germline assignment: CDR1 KGHDR and CDR2 SFDVKD. V gave up 3 bases and J gave up 5 bases, with 10 bases separating them. J is TRBJ2-4 and V is TRBV24-1; D possibly corresponds to TRBD2 (5 bases). The source of this sequence is a woman in her thirties or forties in good health. Input material: blood. Written as DNA, the CDR3 is TGTGCCACCAGTGATCCCGGACTGCAAAACATTCAGTACTTC. This encodes CATSDPGLQNIQYF.